This TCR beta chain originates from a study of long-term antiretroviral therapy in people with HIV. Study-level points and caveats: Clones with expansion before ART led the repertoire at all time points.

Researchers ran immunoSEQ v3.0 at survey level. TCRdb's copy holds only in-frame clones and misses some; the assay was immunoSEQ multiplex PCR. The sample holds 15,000 to 20,000 clones; 76% are singletons and the top ten take about 15%. On this clone itself: What it binds is unknown.

Germline CDR1 and CDR2: GTSNPN and SVGIG (reference sequence). CDR3 length: 15 residues. V was pared by 7 bases and J by 0 bases, with 15 bases between. The TCR was taken from a woman aged 45-65 years with HIV. The sequenced sample was unsorted PBMCs, obtained 0.5 years before starting antiretroviral therapy. J is TRBJ2-2 and V is TRBV30; no reliable D call. This chain's CDR3 is CAFYPRTANTGELFF. For the CDR3, the DNA is TGTGCCTTCTACCCCCGTACAGCGAACACCGGGGAGCTGTTTTTT.